This TCR beta chain derives from a study of blood T cell repertoires in COVID-19. About the study: There were acute and convalescent COVID-19 samples, and they came from the United States, Italy and Spain. Sample material is recorded as cDNA or gDNA derived from T cells, B-cell-depleted T cells, or PBMCs.

In the original analysis: Estimation of nucleated cell counts was performed using reference gene primer amplification. The table came from immunoSEQ multiplex PCR; TCRdb's copy has only in-frame clones and leaves some out. V, J and clone size are those of that table, while D and trimming were read from the DNA. The table has fewer than 150,000 clones, about 83% seen once; the top ten hold 3.5% to 5.5%. With 6 bases removed from V and 3 bases from J, the gap between germline ends came to 18 bases. The germline V gene encodes CDR1 SNHLY and CDR2 FYNNEI. There are 16 residues in the CDR3. The sequence was obtained from a middle-aged woman with acute or convalescent COVID-19. Sequencing was carried out using peripheral blood. The rearrangement joins TRBV2 to TRBJ2-1; tentatively, D is TRBD1 (5 bases). The CDR3 is CASRQGKAVGYNEQFF. The CDR3 DNA reads TGTGCCAGCAGGCAGGGAAAAGCAGTTGGCTACAATGAGCAGTTCTTC. The full variable domain, completed using reference TRBV2 and TRBJ2-1, is EPEVTQTPSHQVTQMGQEVILRCVPISNHLYFYWYRQILGQKVEFLVSFYNNEISEKSEIFDDQFSVERPDGSNFTLKIRSTKLEDSAMYFCASRQGKAVGYNEQFFGPGTRLTVL.